One and the same sample provided the 6 T cell receptor beta chains below, sequenced in a study of cytomegalovirus exposure and HLA in healthy donors. Sequencing used immunoSEQ multiplex PCR; TCRdb keeps in-frame clones, though not all of them. The repertoire holds fewer than 350,000 clones, approximately 88% seen once, with 0.92% in the top ten. The sequencing input was PBMCs. All receptors come from a woman aged 18 to 35 in good health and CMV-seronegative.

This clone has a single count. The chain uses TRBV27 and TRBJ2-1; the match to TRBD2 covers 14 bases. CDR3 length equals 16 residues. Per the germline V gene, CDR1 is MNHEY and CDR2 is SMNVEV (reference sequence). The trim removed 6 bases at V and 10 bases at J, leaving 11 bases unmatched. CDR3 residues: CASRLLGTSGSWEQFF. The CDR3 bases are TGTGCCAGCAGACTCCTTGGGACTAGCGGGAGCTGGGAGCAGTTCTTC.

This chain connects TRBV29-1 to TRBJ2-3; D is possibly TRBD2 (5 bases). Between the trimmed V and J ends, which lost 6 bases and 6 bases, there was a span of 13 bases. Germline CDR1 reads SQVTM; CDR2 reads ANQGSEA. The CDR3 length is 12 residues. The CDR3 region has the DNA TGCAGCGTCGAATCCTTAGCGGATACGCAGTATTTT. Translation: CSVESLADTQYF.

The chain links TRBV18 to TRBJ2-3, with D hard to call. Trimming shortened V by 6 bases and J by 0 bases, and 13 bases separated the two germline ends. Germline V lookup: CDR1 KGHSH, CDR2 LQKENI. The CDR3 length is 15 residues. CDR3 DNA sequence: TGTGCCAGCTCCCCTCTCGCCCGGAGCACAGATACGCAGTATTTT. It yields the protein CASSPLARSTDTQYF.

This rearrangement joins TRBV27 to TRBJ2-3; 10 bases agree with TRBD2. V dropped 6 bases and J dropped 2; count of bases not matched to a gene: 8. Per germline, CDR1 MNHEY and CDR2 SMNVEV (reference sequence). The CDR3 sequence is 16 residues long. This CDR3 is CASRTRTSGYTDTQYF. As DNA, the CDR3 is TGTGCCAGCAGGACCCGGACTAGCGGATACACAGATACGCAGTATTTT.

The gene calls are TRBV27 and TRBJ2-7, with D uncertain. Trimming took 2 bases from V and 4 from J, leaving 6 bases between them. This CDR3 region has 12 residues. Germline loops: CDR1 MNHEY, CDR2 SMNVEV (reference sequence). The CDR3 DNA reads as TGTGCCAGCAGTTTACTAGGTTACGAGCAGTACTTC. The encoded protein is CASSLLGYEQYF.

The chain has TRBV2 and TRBJ2-5; D is unclear. Germline V gene data show CDR1 as SNHLY and CDR2 as FYNNEI. CDR3 size: 13 residues. The V end was cut by 1 base, the J end by 2 bases, with 5 bases between. The CDR3 region has the DNA TGTGCCAGCAGTGAAGGCCGGCAAGAGACCCAGTACTTC. Its translation: CASSEGRQETQYF.